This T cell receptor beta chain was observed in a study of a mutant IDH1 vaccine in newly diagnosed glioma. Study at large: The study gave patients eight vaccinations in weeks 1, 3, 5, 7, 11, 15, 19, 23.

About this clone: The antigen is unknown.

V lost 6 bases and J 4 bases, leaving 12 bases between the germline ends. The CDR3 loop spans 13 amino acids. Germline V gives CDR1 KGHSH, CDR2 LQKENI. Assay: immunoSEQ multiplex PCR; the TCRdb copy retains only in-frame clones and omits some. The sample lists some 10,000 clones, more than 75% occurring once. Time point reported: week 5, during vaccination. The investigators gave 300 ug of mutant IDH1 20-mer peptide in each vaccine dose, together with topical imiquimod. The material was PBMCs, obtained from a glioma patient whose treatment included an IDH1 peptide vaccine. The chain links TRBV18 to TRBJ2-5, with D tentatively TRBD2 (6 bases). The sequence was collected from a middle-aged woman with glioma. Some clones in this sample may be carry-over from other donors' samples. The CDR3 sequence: CASSPTSRETQYF. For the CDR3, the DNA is TGTGCCAGCTCCCCGACTAGTCGAGAGACCCAGTACTTC.